The 10 T cell receptor beta chains reported below all come from one sample, sequenced in a study of T cells in Graves' hyperthyroidism and ophthalmopathy. Template material for amplifying TCR beta CDR3 regions consisted of RNA transcripts. The TCR CDR3 was amplified in a first-round RT-PCR using the HTBI primer set. Via MiXCR, TCRdb re-called the multiplex PCR reads, giving one row per CDR3 protein. Of about 160,000 distinct CDR3 sequences in the sample, roughly 9.4% were seen once. The material sequenced was blood. These TCRs come from a woman under 30 with Graves' hyperthyroidism that later progressed to Graves' ophthalmopathy.

V is TRBV6-1 and J is TRBJ1-5; D call uncertain. This CDR3 region has 15 residues. Trimming cost V 6 bases and J 4 bases, with 16 bases left between them. Germline assignment: CDR1 MNHNS and CDR2 SASEGT. In nucleotides, the CDR3 is TGTGCCAGCAGCCTCAGAGACGGGGAAAATCAGCCCCAGCATTTT. Residues: CASSLRDGENQPQHF.

The V call is TRBV7-9, the J call TRBJ1-1, with no clear D. This CDR3 has 15 residues. CDR1 and CDR2 from the germline V gene are SEHNR and FQNEAQ (reference sequence). V was pared by 0 bases and J by 5 bases, with 13 bases between. The chain's CDR3 is CASSLARSGYTEAFF. The DNA of the CDR3 is TGTGCCAGCAGCTTAGCTCGGTCTGGGTATACTGAAGCTTTCTTT.

The chain has TRBV9 and TRBJ1-3, with D uncertain. CDR1 SGDLS and CDR2 YYNGEE come from the germline V gene. CDR3 length: 14 residues. With 0 bases removed from V and 2 bases from J, the gap between germline ends came to 6 bases. The CDR3 spells CASSVDSAGNTIYF. CDR3 nucleotide sequence: TGTGCCAGCAGCGTAGATTCGGCTGGAAACACCATATATTTT. Together with reference TRBV9 and TRBJ1-3, the CDR3 gives the full variable domain: DSGVTQTPKHLITATGQRVTLRCSPRSGDLSVYWYQQSLDQGLQFLIQYYNGEERAKGNILERFSAQQFPDLHSELNLSSLELGDSALYFCASSVDSAGNTIYFGEGSWLTVV.

This clonotype has a count of ten or more. V gene TRBV4-1 combines with J gene TRBJ2-2, with TRBD2 as a possible D gene (7 bases). The CDR3 is 17 amino acids. Germline V gene sequence: CDR1 MGHRA, CDR2 YSYEKL. Deletions cut 1 base from V and 5 bases from J, with 17 bases between. The CDR3 region is CASSQGTGGLETGELFF. The CDR3 coding sequence is TGCGCCAGCAGCCAAGGTACCGGGGGGCTTGAGACCGGGGAGCTGTTTTTT.

This clonotype was seen repeatedly, ten times or more. Written as DNA, the CDR3 is TGTGCCAGCAGGCCAGGGAGGTCGGAAGAGACCCAGTACTTC. It is translated as CASRPGRSEETQYF. The chain joins TRBV6-2 or TRBV6-3 to TRBJ2-5, with a possible D match to TRBD2 (6 bases). V dropped 6 bases and J dropped 3 bases, with 14 bases sitting between them. CDR1 is MNHEY, CDR2 SVGEGT, per germline. This CDR3 region has 14 residues.

The chain combines TRBV28 with TRBJ2-3; possible D gene TRBD2, 5 bases. The germline V gene encodes CDR1 MDHEN and CDR2 SYDVKM. V gave up 4 bases and J gave up 0 bases, with 14 bases separating them. The CDR3 is 16 amino acids. The DNA for the CDR3 is TGTGCCAGCAGTTCTCTGGACTTAATTAGCACAGATACGCAGTATTTT. Translation: CASSSLDLISTDTQYF.

This clonotype came up many times. The rearrangement links TRBV12-3 or TRBV12-4 to TRBJ1-1; D uncertain. CDR3 length: 13 residues. The V end lost 6 bases, the J end lost 5 bases, and 13 bases lay between the germline ends. The CDR3 region has the DNA TGTGCCAGCAGCCTTAAGCCTCGTACTGAAGCTTTCTTT. The encoded protein is CASSLKPRTEAFF.

This clonotype was seen repeatedly, ten times or more. The chain carries TRBV6-1 and TRBJ1-5; the match to TRBD1 covers 7 bases. V trimming: 5 bases; J trimming: 2 bases; junction bases outside the gene matches: 9. From germline, CDR1 is MNHNS and CDR2 SASEGT. This CDR3 contains 16 residues. CDR3 coding DNA: TGTGCCAGCAGTCTGACAGGGACCAGGGGCAATCAGCCCCAGCATTTT. It translates to CASSLTGTRGNQPQHF.

This clonotype showed up many times. The chain uses TRBV19 and TRBJ1-2; TRBD1 matches at 8 bases. Germline V CDR1 and CDR2: LNHDA, SQIVND (reference sequence). V was pared by 3 bases and J by 0 bases, with 9 bases of the junction left unmatched. This CDR3 region has 17 residues. CDR3 nucleotide sequence: TGTGCCAGTAGTATGCCCCCGGACAGGGCCGCTAACTATGGCTACACCTTC. Its translation: CASSMPPDRAANYGYTF.

This clonotype was counted at least ten times. The genes are TRBV15 and TRBJ2-2; D is possibly TRBD1 (5 bases). Trimming took 0 bases from V and 3 from J, leaving 8 bases between them. This CDR3 has 15 residues. Germline lookup yields CDR1 LNHNV and CDR2 YYDKDF (reference sequence). DNA for the CDR3: TGTGCCACCAGCAGAGAGGGCAGGGACACCGGGGAGCTGTTTTTT. Its protein product is CATSREGRDTGELFF.